What follows are 27 T cell receptor beta chains derived from one specimen sequenced in a study of blood T cells in healthy people across ages. The authors ran a second PCR of about 6 to 12 cycles using a sample-barcoded 5' primer and a J-beta primer mix. TCRdb fed the 5' RACE reads into MiXCR, producing one record per CDR3 protein. This table holds hundreds of thousands of distinct CDR3 sequences, over 40% found once. Sequenced input: blood. The origin of the receptors is a man older than 75 in good health.

Many counts were recorded for this clonotype. The chain carries TRBV28 and TRBJ1-2; a weak D match, TRBD1 (6 bases). The CDR3 covers 13 residues. With 5 bases removed from V and 8 bases from J, the gap between germline ends came to 15 bases. Germline V lookup: CDR1 MDHEN, CDR2 SYDVKM. This chain's CDR3 is CASSPRRGTGYTF. In DNA form, the CDR3 reads TGTGCCAGCAGTCCTCGGAGGGGGACGGGCTACACCTTC.

V is TRBV7-6 and J is TRBJ1-3, with D tentatively TRBD1 (5 bases). The CDR3 is made up of 16 amino acids. Trimming removed 5 bases from V and 2 bases from J, with 16 bases in between. Germline V gene data show CDR1 as SGHVS and CDR2 as FNYEAQ. CDR3 in amino acids: CASSPWSGGTGNTIYF. The CDR3 DNA reads as TGTGCCAGCAGCCCGTGGTCGGGGGGGACTGGAAACACCATATATTTT.

The rearrangement joins TRBV20-1 to TRBJ2-7, with 12 bases fitting TRBD2. With V trimmed by 4 bases and J by 7 bases, 8 bases remained unmatched. CDR3 size: 14 residues. Per germline, CDR1 DFQATT and CDR2 SNEGSKA (reference sequence). The DNA of the CDR3 is TGCAGTGCTACCCGGACTAGCGGGAACAATGAGCAGTACTTC. It yields the protein CSATRTSGNNEQYF.

The chain recombines TRBV7-2 with TRBJ2-5; TRBD2 agrees at 12 bases. The CDR3 runs 18 residues. V trimming: 3 bases; J trimming: 3 bases; junction bases outside the gene matches: 11. Germline V CDR1 and CDR2: SGHTA, FQGNSA. CDR3 nucleotide sequence: TGTGCCAGCAGCTTTCTGCCCGGGACTAGCGGGTGGAAAGAGACCCAGTACTTC. This sequence encodes CASSFLPGTSGWKETQYF.

V usage is TRBV6-2 or TRBV6-3 and J usage is TRBJ1-1, with TRBD1 as a possible D gene (6 bases). Germline lookup yields CDR1 MNHEY and CDR2 SVGEGT. Trimming pared 7 bases from V and 0 bases from J, leaving 15 bases between. This CDR3 has 15 amino acids. This CDR3 reads CASTEGQPLNTEAFF. CDR3 nucleotide sequence: TGTGCCAGCACCGAAGGACAGCCGTTGAACACTGAAGCTTTCTTT.

This chain joins TRBV15 and TRBJ1-5; D possibly corresponds to TRBD1 (5 bases). This CDR3 spans 17 amino acids. V lost 0 bases, J lost 2 bases, and 14 bases lay in between. Per germline, CDR1 LNHNV and CDR2 YYDKDF (reference sequence). The CDR3 region has the DNA TGTGCCACCAGCAGAGATCGGGGGGAAGGACGCAATCAGCCCCAGCATTTT. Amino acids: CATSRDRGEGRNQPQHF.

This clonotype was seen at least ten times. The rearrangement uses TRBV4-1 and TRBJ2-7; 10 nucleotides agree with TRBD1. Germline V gene data show CDR1 as MGHRA and CDR2 as YSYEKL. This CDR3 comprises 16 residues. J gave up 3 bases and V 4 bases, and 9 bases lay outside the gene matches. The CDR3 loop reads CASSLPRGTGDYEQYF. The CDR3 DNA is TGCGCCAGCAGCCTTCCAAGGGGGACAGGGGACTACGAGCAGTACTTC.

This chain connects TRBV4-3 to TRBJ1-1; D is undetermined. The CDR3 totals 14 residues. In germline, CDR1 is LGHNA, CDR2 YSLEER. Trimming took off 1 base at V and 2 bases at J, with 8 bases between the two ends. The CDR3 protein is CASSQAGRNTEAFF. DNA of the CDR3: TGCGCCAGCAGCCAAGCGGGCAGAAACACTGAAGCTTTCTTT.

This clonotype has a handful of counts. The chain recombines TRBV20-1 with TRBJ2-7, with TRBD2 as a possible D gene (6 bases). V was clipped by 3 bases and J by 6 bases, with 15 bases between them. CDR1 and CDR2 (germline): DFQATT, SNEGSKA (reference sequence). CDR3 length: 13 amino acids. The CDR3 coding sequence is TGCAGTGCTAGCCCCTATATGGGGGGCGAGCAGTACTTC. As protein: CSASPYMGGEQYF.

In this sample, this clonotype turned up a few times. The chain combines TRBV7-2 with TRBJ1-1; D is unresolved. The CDR3 is 12 amino acids. Trimming left V 6 bases short and J 6 bases short, with 11 bases between. Per the germline V gene, CDR1 is SGHTA and CDR2 is FQGNSA. As DNA, the CDR3 is TGTGCCAGCAGGACTACTAGAGCTGAAGCTTTCTTT. It translates to CASRTTRAEAFF.

The chain combines TRBV6-5 with TRBJ2-3, with 7 bases fitting TRBD2. Germline V lookup: CDR1 MNHEY, CDR2 SVGAGI. The trim removed 6 bases at V and 0 bases at J, leaving 9 bases unmatched. The CDR3 extends over 16 amino acids. The CDR3 sequence: CASSKASGTSTDTQYF. The CDR3 DNA reads as TGTGCCAGCAGCAAGGCTAGCGGTACTAGCACAGATACGCAGTATTTT.

This clonotype has only a few counts. The chain employs TRBV20-1 and TRBJ2-3; no reliable D call. Germline values: CDR1 DFQATT, CDR2 SNEGSKA (reference sequence). CDR3 length: 13 residues. Trimming cost V 6 bases and J 0 bases, with 10 bases left between them. CDR3 in amino acids: CSAVRRSTDTQYF. The CDR3 DNA reads as TGCAGTGCGGTAAGGAGAAGCACAGATACGCAGTATTTT.

This chain joins TRBV29-1 and TRBJ2-7; 10 nucleotides match TRBD2. The CDR3 sequence is 14 residues long. The J segment lost 0 bases and the V segment lost 5 bases, leaving 4 bases of the junction unmatched. CDR1 and CDR2 from the germline V gene are SQVTM and ANQGSEA. The CDR3 region has the DNA TGCAGCGTTACTGGGACTAGCGCCTCCTACGAGCAGTACTTC. Protein product: CSVTGTSASYEQYF.

V is TRBV2 and J is TRBJ1-4; maybe TRBD1 (6 bases). This CDR3 is 15 amino acids long. Trimming took 6 bases from V and 7 from J, leaving 18 bases between them. Germline values: CDR1 SNHLY, CDR2 FYNNEI. Here the CDR3 reads CASSMIDPGAEKLFF. In DNA, the CDR3 is TGTGCCAGCAGCATGATCGACCCAGGGGCTGAAAAACTGTTTTTT.

This chain links TRBV2 with TRBJ1-1, with D uncertain. The CDR3 spans 14 residues. Trimming shortened V by 8 bases and J by 4 bases, and 17 bases separated the two germline ends. Germline loops: CDR1 SNHLY, CDR2 FYNNEI. CDR3 DNA: TGTGCCAGCGCGGCAGAGCCGATGAGCACTGAAGCTTTCTTT. It encodes CASAAEPMSTEAFF.

This clonotype occurred a few times. V is TRBV28 and J is TRBJ2-1; TRBD1 matches at 10 bases. The CDR3 is 14 amino acids. Germline CDR1 is MDHEN and CDR2 is SYDVKM. The V and J ends lost 5 bases and 14 bases, in that order; junction bases with no gene match: 12. The CDR3 protein is CASSPPGQGVGKFF. The CDR3 DNA follows: TGTGCCAGCAGTCCGCCCGGACAGGGGGTCGGCAAGTTCTTC.

This clonotype was counted only a few times. J is TRBJ2-1 and V is TRBV6-4, with D perhaps matching TRBD2 (5 bases). Germline values: CDR1 MRHNA, CDR2 SNTAGT. Trimming cost V 0 bases and J 12 bases, with 12 bases left between them. The CDR3 sequence is 13 residues long. DNA of the CDR3: TGTGCCAGCAGTGACTCTGAGGGCCGAGGGCAGTTCTTC. This gives the protein CASSDSEGRGQFF.

This clonotype was observed a few times. This chain joins TRBV20-1 and TRBJ2-1; the D is unclear. The CDR3 contains 13 residues. Per germline, CDR1 DFQATT and CDR2 SNEGSKA (reference sequence). The V end was cut by 6 bases, the J end by 10 bases, with 19 bases between. This CDR3 is CSAAGRSEEEQFF. The CDR3 nucleotides read TGCAGTGCCGCCGGACGGTCAGAGGAGGAGCAGTTCTTC.

This clonotype has only a few counts. The genes are TRBV20-1 and TRBJ2-3; D is unclear. V lost 0 bases and J 6 bases, leaving 13 bases between the germline ends. This CDR3 spans 14 amino acids. Per the germline V gene, CDR1 is DFQATT and CDR2 is SNEGSKA (reference sequence). CDR3 residues: CSARDLRKGDTQYF. CDR3 sequence (DNA): TGCAGTGCTAGAGATCTCAGAAAAGGGGATACGCAGTATTTT.

The rearrangement links TRBV10-2 to TRBJ2-1; TRBD2 matches at 9 bases. The CDR3 covers 17 residues. The germline V gene has CDR1 WSHSY and CDR2 SAAADI. Trimming cost V 0 bases and J 3 bases; bases outside gene matches: 6. The CDR3 loop is CASSESSSGRLYNEQFF. CDR3 bases: TGCGCCAGCAGTGAGTCGAGTAGCGGGAGACTCTACAATGAGCAGTTCTTC.

This clonotype was counted between two and nine times. The gene calls are TRBV4-2 and TRBJ2-1; TRBD2 aligns across 11 bases. Trimming took 0 bases from V and 3 from J; bases not matched to a gene: 4. CDR3 length: 17 amino acids. The germline V gene has CDR1 LGHNA and CDR2 YNFKEQ. The CDR3 protein is CASSQEASGGRYNEQFF. In DNA, the CDR3 is TGTGCCAGCAGCCAAGAGGCTAGCGGGGGGCGCTACAATGAGCAGTTCTTC.

This clonotype was picked up a small number of times. This rearrangement joins TRBV3-1 to TRBJ1-6, with D perhaps matching TRBD1 (5 bases). Germline V gene lookup returns CDR1 LGHDT and CDR2 YNNKEL (reference sequence). V dropped 1 base and J dropped 9 bases, with 13 bases sitting between them. The length of the CDR3 is 15 residues. The CDR3 region has the DNA TGTGCCAGCAGCCAAGTTCGGGGCTGGAGTTCACCCCTCCACTTT. Amino acid sequence: CASSQVRGWSSPLHF.

The V gene is TRBV7-8, the J gene TRBJ1-1; 7 positions match TRBD1. Germline V gene sequence: CDR1 SGHVS, CDR2 FQNEAQ. Unmatched junction bases numbered 2, after V lost 3 bases and J lost 1 base. This CDR3 is 14 amino acids long. CDR3 sequence reads: CASSLTGSNTEAFF. The CDR3 nucleotides are TGTGCCAGCAGCTTGACAGGGTCGAACACTGAAGCTTTCTTT.

DNA for the CDR3: TGTGCCAGCAGTTACTCACTAGCGGGGGCCAATGAGCAGTTCTTC. The encoded protein is CASSYSLAGANEQFF. The J gene is TRBJ2-1, the V gene TRBV6-2 or TRBV6-3; 11 positions match TRBD2. V dropped 0 bases and J dropped 6; count of bases not matched to a gene: 1. CDR1 MNHEY and CDR2 SVGEGT come from the germline V gene. The CDR3 consists of 15 residues.

This clonotype was seen ten or more times. The chain couples TRBV7-3 to TRBJ2-1; D not resolved. This CDR3 is built from 17 residues. Trimming took 5 bases from V and 5 from J, leaving 22 bases between them. Germline CDR1 is SGHTA and CDR2 is FQGTGA. As DNA, the CDR3 is TGTGCCAGCAGCACACTAAGGACGGGTTTGGTGGACAATGAGCAGTTCTTC. This translates into CASSTLRTGLVDNEQFF.

The rearrangement uses TRBV4-3 and TRBJ1-2, with TRBD1 matching over 8 bases. Germline V gene sequence: CDR1 LGHNA, CDR2 YSLEER. The V segment lost 3 bases and the J segment 1 base; nucleotides outside the gene matches: 4. The CDR3 runs to 15 residues. The CDR3 region has the DNA TGCGCCAGCAGCCACCCAGGACAGGGTAACTATGGCTACACCTTC. Residues: CASSHPGQGNYGYTF.

The chain carries TRBV20-1 and TRBJ2-5; TRBD2 agrees at 11 bases. Losses at the gene ends were 4 bases for V and 9 bases for J; bases not matched to a gene: 22. The CDR3 spans 18 residues. Per the germline V gene, CDR1 is DFQATT and CDR2 is SNEGSKA (reference sequence). This CDR3 reads CSATTRGLAEFEGGAQYF. CDR3 nucleotide sequence: TGCAGTGCTACCACCAGGGGACTAGCGGAATTCGAGGGAGGGGCCCAGTACTTC.